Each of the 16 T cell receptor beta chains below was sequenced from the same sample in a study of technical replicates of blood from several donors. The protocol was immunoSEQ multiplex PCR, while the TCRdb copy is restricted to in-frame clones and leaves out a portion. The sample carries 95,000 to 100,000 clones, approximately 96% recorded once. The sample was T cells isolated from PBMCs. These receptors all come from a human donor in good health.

The CDR3 reads CASSSTGEIRNEQFF. In DNA form, the CDR3 reads TGTGCCAGCAGCTCTACAGGGGAGATAAGAAATGAGCAGTTCTTC. The gene calls are TRBV7-8 and TRBJ2-1; 7 positions match TRBD1. This CDR3 spans 15 amino acids. V lost 4 bases and J lost 7; bases outside the gene matches: 10. CDR1 is SGHVS and CDR2 is FQNEAQ in the germline V gene.

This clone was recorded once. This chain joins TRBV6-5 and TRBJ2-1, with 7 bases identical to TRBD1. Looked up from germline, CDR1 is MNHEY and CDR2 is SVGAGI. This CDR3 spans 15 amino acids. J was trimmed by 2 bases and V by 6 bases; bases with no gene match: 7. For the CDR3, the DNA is TGTGCCAGCAGAACCCCCGGGACAGCCTACAATGAGCAGTTCTTC. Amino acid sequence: CASRTPGTAYNEQFF.

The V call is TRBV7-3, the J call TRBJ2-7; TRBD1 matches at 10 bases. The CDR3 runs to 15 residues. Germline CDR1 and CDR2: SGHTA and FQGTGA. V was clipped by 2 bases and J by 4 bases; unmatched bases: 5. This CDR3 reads CASSLGTGDRYEQYF. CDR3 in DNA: TGTGCCAGCAGCTTAGGGACAGGGGATAGATACGAGCAGTACTTC.

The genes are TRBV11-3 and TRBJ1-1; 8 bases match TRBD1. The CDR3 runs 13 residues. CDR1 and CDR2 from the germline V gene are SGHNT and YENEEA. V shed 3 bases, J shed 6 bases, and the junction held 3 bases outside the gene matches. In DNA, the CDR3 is TGTGCCAGCAGCTTTACAGGGGGACCTGAAGCTTTCTTT. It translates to CASSFTGGPEAFF.

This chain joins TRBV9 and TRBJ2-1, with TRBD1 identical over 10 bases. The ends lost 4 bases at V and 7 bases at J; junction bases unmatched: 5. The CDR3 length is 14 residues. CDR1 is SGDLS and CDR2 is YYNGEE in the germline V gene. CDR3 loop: CASSSWTGGNEQFF. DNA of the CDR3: TGTGCCAGCAGCTCATGGACAGGGGGGAATGAGCAGTTCTTC. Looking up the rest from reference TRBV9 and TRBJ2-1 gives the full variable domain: DSGVTQTPKHLITATGQRVTLRCSPRSGDLSVYWYQQSLDQGLQFLIQYYNGEERAKGNILERFSAQQFPDLHSELNLSSLELGDSALYFCASSSWTGGNEQFFGPGTRLTVL.

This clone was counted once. The CDR3 nucleotides read TGTGCCAGCAGGGGTATGCAGCGGGACAGGGACCCTCCGGGCGGGAGGGCCTACGAGCAGTACTTC. Translation gives CASRGMQRDRDPPGGRAYEQYF. The chain couples TRBV7-8 to TRBJ2-7; D is tentatively TRBD1 or TRBD2 (9 bases each). Looked up from germline, CDR1 is SGHVS and CDR2 is FQNEAQ. This CDR3 has 22 amino acids. Trimming removed 6 bases from V and 2 bases from J, with 38 bases in between. Together with reference TRBV7-8 and TRBJ2-7, the CDR3 gives the full variable domain: GAGVSQSPRYKVAKRGQDVALRCDPISGHVSLFWYQQALGQGPEFLTYFQNEAQLDKSGLPSDRFFAERPEGSVSTLKIQRTQQEDSAVYLCASRGMQRDRDPPGGRAYEQYFGPGTRLTVT.

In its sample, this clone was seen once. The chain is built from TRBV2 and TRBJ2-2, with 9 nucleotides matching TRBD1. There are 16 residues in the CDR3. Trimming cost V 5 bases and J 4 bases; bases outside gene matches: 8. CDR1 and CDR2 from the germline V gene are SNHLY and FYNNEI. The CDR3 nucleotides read TGTGCCAGCAGTCAACAACAGGGGGCGGGCACCGGGGAGCTGTTTTTT. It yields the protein CASSQQQGAGTGELFF.

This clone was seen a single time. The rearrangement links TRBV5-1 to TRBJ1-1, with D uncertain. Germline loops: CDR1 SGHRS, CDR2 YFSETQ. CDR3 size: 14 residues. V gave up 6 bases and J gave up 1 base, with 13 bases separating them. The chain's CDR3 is CASTSGQPNTEAFF. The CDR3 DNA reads TGCGCCAGCACATCAGGCCAACCGAACACTGAAGCTTTCTTT.

The CDR3 spells CASSEGTVSSYEQYF. The CDR3 DNA reads as TGTGCCAGCAGTGAAGGGACAGTCAGCTCCTACGAGCAGTACTTC. The chain couples TRBV6-1 to TRBJ2-7; possibly TRBD1 for D (6 bases). The CDR3 is made up of 15 amino acids. Germline CDR1 is MNHNS and CDR2 is SASEGT. V was shortened by 1 base and J by 0 bases, with 10 bases between the two germline ends.

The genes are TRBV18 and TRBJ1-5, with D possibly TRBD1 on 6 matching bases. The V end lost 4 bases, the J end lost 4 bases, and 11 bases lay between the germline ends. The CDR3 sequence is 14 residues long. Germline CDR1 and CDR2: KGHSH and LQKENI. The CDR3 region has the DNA TGTGCCAGCTCACAAGAACAGGGAAATCAGCCCCAGCATTTT. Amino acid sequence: CASSQEQGNQPQHF. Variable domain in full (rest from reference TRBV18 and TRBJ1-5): NAGVMQNPRHLVRRRGQEARLRCSPMKGHSHVYWYRQLPEEGLKFMVYLQKENIIDESGMPKERFSAEFPKEGPSILRIQQVVRGDSAAYFCASSQEQGNQPQHFGDGTRLSIL.

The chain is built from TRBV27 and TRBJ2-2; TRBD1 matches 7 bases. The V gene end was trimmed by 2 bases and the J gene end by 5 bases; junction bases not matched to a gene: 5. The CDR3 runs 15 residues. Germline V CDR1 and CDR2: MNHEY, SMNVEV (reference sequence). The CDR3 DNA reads TGTGCCAGCAGTTTAACGCCAGGGGGAACCGGGGAGCTGTTTTTT. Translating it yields CASSLTPGGTGELFF.

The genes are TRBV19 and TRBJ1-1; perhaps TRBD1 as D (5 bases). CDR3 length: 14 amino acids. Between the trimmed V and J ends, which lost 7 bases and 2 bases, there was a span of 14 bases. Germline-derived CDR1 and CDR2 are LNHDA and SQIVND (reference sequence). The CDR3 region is CASKFRGGNTEAFF. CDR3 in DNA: TGTGCCAGTAAATTCCGGGGGGGAAACACTGAAGCTTTCTTT.

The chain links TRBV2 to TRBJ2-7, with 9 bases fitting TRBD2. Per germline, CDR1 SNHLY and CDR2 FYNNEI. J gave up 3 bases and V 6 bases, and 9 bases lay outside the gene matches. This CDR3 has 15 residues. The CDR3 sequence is CASRTSGRPNYEQYF. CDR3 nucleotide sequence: TGTGCCAGCAGAACGAGCGGGAGGCCTAACTACGAGCAGTACTTC. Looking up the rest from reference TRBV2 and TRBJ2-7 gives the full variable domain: EPEVTQTPSHQVTQMGQEVILRCVPISNHLYFYWYRQILGQKVEFLVSFYNNEISEKSEIFDDQFSVERPDGSNFTLKIRSTKLEDSAMYFCASRTSGRPNYEQYFGPGTRLTVT.

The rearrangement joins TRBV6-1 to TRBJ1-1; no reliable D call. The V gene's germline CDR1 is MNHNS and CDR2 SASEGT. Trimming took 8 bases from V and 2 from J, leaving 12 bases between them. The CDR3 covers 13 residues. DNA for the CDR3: TGTGCCAGCGCTGGGCGCCCTAACACTGAAGCTTTCTTT. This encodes CASAGRPNTEAFF.

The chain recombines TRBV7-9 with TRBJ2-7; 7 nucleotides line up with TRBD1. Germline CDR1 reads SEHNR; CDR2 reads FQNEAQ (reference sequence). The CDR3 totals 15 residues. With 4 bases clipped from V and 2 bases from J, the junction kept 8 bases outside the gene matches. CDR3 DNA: TGTGCCAGCAGCTACCGGGACAGCGAAACCTACGAGCAGTACTTC. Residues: CASSYRDSETYEQYF. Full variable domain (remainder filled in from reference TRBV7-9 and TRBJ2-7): DTGVSQNPRHKITKRGQNVTFRCDPISEHNRLYWYRQTLGQGPEFLTYFQNEAQLEKSRLLSDRFSAERPKGSFSTLEIQRTEQGDSAMYLCASSYRDSETYEQYFGPGTRLTVT.

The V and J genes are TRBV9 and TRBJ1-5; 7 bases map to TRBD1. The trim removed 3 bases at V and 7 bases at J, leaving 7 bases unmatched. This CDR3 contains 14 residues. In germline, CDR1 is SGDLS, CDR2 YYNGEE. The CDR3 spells CASSGSYRGQPQHF. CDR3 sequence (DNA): TGTGCCAGCAGCGGATCTTACAGGGGACAGCCCCAGCATTTT.